This TCR beta chain was sequenced in a study of T cell repertoires in cytomegalovirus infection. Study-wide context: HLA-B-restricted CMV epitopes that are well studied were used alongside recently identified HLA-C-restricted ones. Public TCR beta signature analysis indicated the presence of both CMV infection and matching HLA type. Study-level points and caveats: The ex vivo response was dominated by HLA-C-restricted CMV-specific TCR beta clonotypes. Carriage of CMV together with the relevant HLA was identifiable through cumulative public TCR beta family frequency.

Trimming took 2 bases from V and 9 from J, leaving 5 bases between them. This CDR3 contains 11 residues. CDR1 MNHEY and CDR2 SVGEGT come from the germline V gene. From the reads, TCRdb called clonotypes with MiXCR, one entry per CDR3 protein. Of fewer than 65,000 distinct CDR3 sequences listed, over 15% were seen once; the top ten hold roughly 29%. About this clonotype itself: Its target is unknown.

The receptor comes from a human donor in good health (CMV status not recorded). Some clones in this sample may be carry-over from other donors' samples. The V call is TRBV6-2 or TRBV6-3, the J call TRBJ2-1; D unresolved. The input for sequencing was CD8+ T cells from cultured PBMCs, taken from culture after CMV antigen stimulation. The CDR3 is CASSYGSEQFF. In DNA, the CDR3 is TGTGCCAGCAGTTACGGGTCTGAGCAGTTCTTC.